Listed here is a single T cell receptor (beta chain). This entry belongs to a study of T cell changes during pregnancy in multiple sclerosis. Clones were read by immunoSEQ multiplex PCR, and TCRdb kept only the in-frame ones, dropping some. The sample includes under 100,000 clones, around 93% seen only once; the top ten take 2.5%. The CDR3 runs 14 residues. Germline V CDR1 and CDR2: SEHNR, FQNEAQ (reference sequence). Trimming took off 7 bases at V and 7 bases at J, with 16 bases between the two ends. The material sequenced was peripheral blood, taken in the third trimester of pregnancy. The receptor's source is a female donor with multiple sclerosis, enrolled in a pregnancy study. The chain carries TRBV7-9 and TRBJ1-4; D gene uncertain. In nucleotides, the CDR3 is TGTGCCAGCACCTCCGGGGAGTACGGTGAAAAACTGTTTTTT. Protein: CASTSGEYGEKLFF. The full variable domain, rest sourced from reference TRBV7-9 and TRBJ1-4, is DTGVSQNPRHKITKRGQNVTFRCDPISEHNRLYWYRQTLGQGPEFLTYFQNEAQLEKSRLLSDRFSAERPKGSFSTLEIQRTEQGDSAMYLCASTSGEYGEKLFFGSGTQLSVL.